This T cell receptor (beta chain) is from a study of cytomegalovirus exposure and HLA in healthy donors. This clone was seen a few times. Its antigen is currently unknown. Study conclusions and caveats: According to the study, 160 or so TCR beta chains were cytomegalovirus-associated. Sequencing likely produced, as an artifact, a cluster of highly shared sequence variants. In a later analysis, TCR beta V- and J-gene trimming showed a link to a missense DCLRE1C variant.

The donors (healthy individuals) were bone marrow donors. Trimming removed 0 bases from V and 5 bases from J, with 17 bases in between. The CDR3 contains 17 residues. CDR1 is SGHRS and CDR2 is YFSETQ in the germline V gene. Amplification used 60 Vbeta primers and 13 Jbeta primers. The assay was immunoSEQ multiplex PCR, and TCRdb's table has in-frame clones only and misses some. Among 70,000 to 85,000 clones listed, 62% were seen once. The J gene is TRBJ1-4, the V gene TRBV5-1; maybe TRBD1 (5 bases). The receptor was derived from a male donor in good health and CMV-seropositive. The specimen was PBMCs. The CDR3 bases are TGCGCCAGCAGCTTGGAAACAGGCCAGGTTCGGAATGAAAAACTGTTTTTT. It is translated as CASSLETGQVRNEKLFF. Using reference TRBV5-1 and TRBJ1-4 for the parts outside the CDR3, the full variable domain is KAGVTQTPRYLIKTRGQQVTLSCSPISGHRSVSWYQQTPGQGLQFLFEYFSETQRNKGNFPGRFSGRQFSNSRSEMNVSTLELGDSALYLCASSLETGQVRNEKLFFGSGTQLSVL.